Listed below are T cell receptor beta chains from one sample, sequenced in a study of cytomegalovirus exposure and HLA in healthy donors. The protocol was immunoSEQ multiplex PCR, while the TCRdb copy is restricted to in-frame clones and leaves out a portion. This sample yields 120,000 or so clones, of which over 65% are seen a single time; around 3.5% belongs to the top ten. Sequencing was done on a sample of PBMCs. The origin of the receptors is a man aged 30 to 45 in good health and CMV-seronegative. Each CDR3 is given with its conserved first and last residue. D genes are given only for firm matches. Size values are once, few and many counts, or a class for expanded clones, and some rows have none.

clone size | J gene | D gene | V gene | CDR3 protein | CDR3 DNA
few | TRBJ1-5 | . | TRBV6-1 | CASSEGSYSNQPQHF | TGTGCCAGCAGTGAAGGGTCCTATAGCAATCAGCCCCAGCATTTT
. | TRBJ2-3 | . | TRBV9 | CASSVEGGKADTQYF | TGTGCCAGCAGCGTAGAGGGCGGGAAGGCAGATACGCAGTATTTT
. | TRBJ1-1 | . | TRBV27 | CASSLIWESLNTEAFF | TGTGCCAGCAGTTTAATCTGGGAGTCCCTGAACACTGAAGCTTTCTTT
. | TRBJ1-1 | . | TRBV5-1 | CASSPEGGTEAFF | TGCGCCAGCAGCCCGGAAGGAGGAACTGAAGCTTTCTTT
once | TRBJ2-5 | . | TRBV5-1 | CASSLFAAGQETQYF | TGCGCCAGCAGCTTGTTTGCGGCGGGGCAAGAGACCCAGTACTTC
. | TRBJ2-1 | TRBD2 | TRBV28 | CASRLAGTYNEQFF | TGTGCCAGCAGGCTAGCGGGGACCTACAATGAGCAGTTCTTC
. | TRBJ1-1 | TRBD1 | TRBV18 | CASSPLTGQVVTTSTEAFF | TGTGCCAGCTCACCACTTACTGGACAGGTTGTCACGACAAGCACTGAAGCTTTCTTT
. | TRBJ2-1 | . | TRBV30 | CAWSVLGHNNEQFF | TGTGCCTGGAGTGTACTGGGGCACAACAATGAGCAGTTCTTC
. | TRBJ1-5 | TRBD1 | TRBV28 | CASSLPSGQGAYQPQHF | TGTGCCAGCAGTTTGCCCTCCGGGCAGGGGGCCTATCAGCCCCAGCATTTT
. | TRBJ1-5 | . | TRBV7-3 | CASSSGGPNQPQHF | TGTGCCAGCAGCTCCGGGGGGCCCAATCAGCCCCAGCATTTT
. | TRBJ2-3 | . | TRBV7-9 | CASSFTGADTQYF | TGTGCCAGCAGCTTTACAGGAGCGGATACGCAGTATTTT
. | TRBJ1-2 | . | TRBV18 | CASSRGPTTEGGYTF | TGTGCCAGCTCACGAGGCCCGACAACCGAGGGTGGCTACACCTTC
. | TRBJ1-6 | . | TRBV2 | CASSNTVPLHF | TGTGCCAGCAGCAACACCGTTCCCCTCCACTTT
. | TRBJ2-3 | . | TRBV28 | CASSPPGTATDTQYF | TGTGCCAGCAGTCCACCGGGAACAGCGACAGATACGCAGTATTTT
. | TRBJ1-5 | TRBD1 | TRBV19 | CASSPGTAGNQPQHF | TGTGCCAGTAGCCCCGGGACAGCTGGTAATCAGCCCCAGCATTTT
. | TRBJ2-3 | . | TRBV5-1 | CASSSYPGHSTDTQYF | TGCGCCAGCAGCTCCTATCCGGGACATAGCACAGATACGCAGTATTTT
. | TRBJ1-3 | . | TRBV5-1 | CASSSQGTGNTIYF | TGCGCCAGCAGCTCCCAGGGGACCGGAAACACCATATATTTT
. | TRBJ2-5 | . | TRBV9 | CASSAEPGAQETQYF | TGTGCCAGCAGCGCAGAACCGGGAGCCCAAGAGACCCAGTACTTC
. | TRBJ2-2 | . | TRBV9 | CASSPTGHTGELFF | TGTGCCAGCAGCCCAACTGGGCACACCGGGGAGCTGTTTTTT
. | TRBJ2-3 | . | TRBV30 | CAWTFSIVADTQYF | TGTGCCTGGACCTTTAGCATCGTGGCAGATACGCAGTATTTT
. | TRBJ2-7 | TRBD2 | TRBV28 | CASSPPGSGRSEQYF | TGTGCCAGCAGTCCCCCGGGGAGCGGGAGAAGCGAGCAGTACTTC
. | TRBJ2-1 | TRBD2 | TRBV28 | CASRRTSGSSGEQFF | TGTGCCAGCAGGCGGACTAGCGGGAGCTCTGGTGAGCAGTTCTTC
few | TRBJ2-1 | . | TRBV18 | CASSPSRGNEQFF | TGTGCCAGCTCACCGTCGAGGGGGAATGAGCAGTTCTTC
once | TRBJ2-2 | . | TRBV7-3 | CASSPLPRQTNTGELFF | TGTGCCAGCAGCCCCCTCCCCCGACAGACGAACACCGGGGAGCTGTTTTTT
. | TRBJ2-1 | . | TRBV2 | CASRGLANSYNEQFF | TGTGCCAGCAGGGGCCTAGCCAATTCTTACAATGAGCAGTTCTTC